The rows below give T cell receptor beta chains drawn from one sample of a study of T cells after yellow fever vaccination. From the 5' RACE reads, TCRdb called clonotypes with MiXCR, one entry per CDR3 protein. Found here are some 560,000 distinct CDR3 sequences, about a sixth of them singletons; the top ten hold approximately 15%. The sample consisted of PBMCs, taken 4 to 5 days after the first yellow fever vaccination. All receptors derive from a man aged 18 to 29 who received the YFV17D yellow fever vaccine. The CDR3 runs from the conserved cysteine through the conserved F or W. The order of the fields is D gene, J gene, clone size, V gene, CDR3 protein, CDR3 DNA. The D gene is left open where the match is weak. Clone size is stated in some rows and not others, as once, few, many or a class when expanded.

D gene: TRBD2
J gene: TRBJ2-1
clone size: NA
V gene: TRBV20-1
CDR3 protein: CSARTSGGRNEQFF
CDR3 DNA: TGCAGTGCTAGAACTAGCGGGGGTAGGAATGAGCAGTTCTTC

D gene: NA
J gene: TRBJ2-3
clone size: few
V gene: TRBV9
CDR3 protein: CASSSRGAGDTQYF
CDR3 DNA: TGTGCCAGCAGCTCCCGGGGCGCTGGGGATACGCAGTATTTT

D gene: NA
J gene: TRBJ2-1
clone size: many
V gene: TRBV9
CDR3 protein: CASSADGTDAYNEQFF
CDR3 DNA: TGTGCCAGCAGCGCCGACGGGACGGACGCCTACAATGAGCAGTTCTTC

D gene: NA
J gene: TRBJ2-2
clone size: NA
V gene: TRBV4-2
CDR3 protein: CASSQETSSDGELFF
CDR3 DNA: TGTGCCAGCAGCCAAGAGACCTCTTCGGACGGGGAGCTGTTTTTT

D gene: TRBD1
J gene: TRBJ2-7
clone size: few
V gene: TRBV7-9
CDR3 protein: CASSQIQGQRSYEQYF
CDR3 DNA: TGTGCCAGCAGCCAGATACAGGGACAGAGATCCTACGAGCAGTACTTC

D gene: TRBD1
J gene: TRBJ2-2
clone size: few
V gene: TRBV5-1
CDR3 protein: CASRTGGADTGELFF
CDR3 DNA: TGCGCCAGCAGAACAGGGGGCGCGGACACCGGGGAGCTGTTTTTT

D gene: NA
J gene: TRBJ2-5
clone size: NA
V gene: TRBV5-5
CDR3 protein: CASSFGQGYLQETQYF
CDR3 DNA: TGTGCCAGCAGCTTTGGGCAGGGATACTTACAAGAGACCCAGTACTTC

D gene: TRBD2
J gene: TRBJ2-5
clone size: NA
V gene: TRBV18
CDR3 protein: CASSLQRTRQETQYF
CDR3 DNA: TGTGCCAGCTCACTACAACGGACTAGACAAGAGACCCAGTACTTC

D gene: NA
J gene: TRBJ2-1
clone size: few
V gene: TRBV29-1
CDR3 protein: CSVSAYNEQFF
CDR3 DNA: TGCAGCGTATCGGCCTACAATGAGCAGTTCTTC

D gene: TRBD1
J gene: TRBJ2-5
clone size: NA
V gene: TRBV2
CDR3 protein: CASSGTGRETQYF
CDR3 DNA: TGTGCCAGCAGTGGGACAGGGAGAGAGACCCAGTACTTC

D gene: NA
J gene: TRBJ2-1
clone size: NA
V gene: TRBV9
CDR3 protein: CASSVGPSQGWNEQFF
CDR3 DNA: TGTGCCAGCAGCGTAGGGCCTAGTCAGGGTTGGAATGAGCAGTTCTTC

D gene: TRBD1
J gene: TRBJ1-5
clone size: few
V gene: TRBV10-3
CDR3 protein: CAISAGTGLANQPQHF
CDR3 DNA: TGTGCCATCAGCGCCGGGACAGGGCTTGCAAATCAGCCCCAGCATTTT

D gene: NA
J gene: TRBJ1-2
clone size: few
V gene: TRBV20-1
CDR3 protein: CSPGISGEGYTF
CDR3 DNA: TGCAGCCCAGGTATTTCCGGGGAAGGCTACACCTTC

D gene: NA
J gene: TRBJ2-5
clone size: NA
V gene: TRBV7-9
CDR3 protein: CASSGRLLGETQYF
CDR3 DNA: TGTGCCAGCAGCGGCCGACTTCTAGGAGAGACCCAGTACTTC

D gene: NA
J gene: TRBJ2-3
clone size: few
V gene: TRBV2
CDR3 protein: CASRLRPTDTQYF
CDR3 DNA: TGTGCCAGCAGGCTAAGACCCACAGATACGCAGTATTTT

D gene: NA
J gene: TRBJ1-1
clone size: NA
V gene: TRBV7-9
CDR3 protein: CASSLREGAFF
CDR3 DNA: TGTGCCAGCAGCTTAAGAGAGGGGGCTTTCTTT

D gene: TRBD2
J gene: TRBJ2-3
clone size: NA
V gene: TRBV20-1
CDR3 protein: CSASGASGGSTDTQYF
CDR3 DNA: TGCAGTGCTAGCGGAGCTAGCGGGGGGTCCACAGATACGCAGTATTTT

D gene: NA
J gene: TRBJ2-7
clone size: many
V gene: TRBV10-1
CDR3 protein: CASSEGDSRYEQYF
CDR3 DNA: TGCGCCAGCAGTGAAGGGGACTCCCGCTACGAGCAGTACTTC

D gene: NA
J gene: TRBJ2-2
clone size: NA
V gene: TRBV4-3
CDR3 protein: CASSQELVERLNTGELFF
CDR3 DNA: TGCGCCAGCAGCCAAGAGTTAGTCGAACGCCTAAACACCGGGGAGCTGTTTTTT

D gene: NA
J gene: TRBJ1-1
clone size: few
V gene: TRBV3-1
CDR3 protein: CASSQPPLLRGFTEAFF
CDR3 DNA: TGTGCCAGCAGCCAACCCCCCCTTCTAAGGGGATTCACTGAAGCTTTCTTT

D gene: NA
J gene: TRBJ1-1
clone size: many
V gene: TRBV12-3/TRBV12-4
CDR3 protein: CASSLGDPGAFF
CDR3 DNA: TGTGCCAGCAGTTTAGGGGACCCAGGAGCTTTCTTT

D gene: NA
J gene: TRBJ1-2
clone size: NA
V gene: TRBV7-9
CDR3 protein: CASSFEERGYTF
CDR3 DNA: TGTGCCAGCAGCTTTGAGGAGCGGGGCTACACCTTC

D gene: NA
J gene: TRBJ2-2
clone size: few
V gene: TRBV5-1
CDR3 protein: CASNEYLGGELFF
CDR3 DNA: TGCGCCAGCAATGAGTATTTGGGCGGGGAGCTGTTTTTT

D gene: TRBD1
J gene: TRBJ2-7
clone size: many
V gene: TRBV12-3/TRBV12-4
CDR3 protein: CASRETQGALDYEQYF
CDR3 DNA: TGTGCCAGCAGAGAAACACAGGGGGCCCTGGACTACGAGCAGTACTTC

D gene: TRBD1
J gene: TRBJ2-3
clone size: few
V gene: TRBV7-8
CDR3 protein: CASSLASGTGTDTQYF
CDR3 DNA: TGTGCCAGCAGCTTAGCTAGTGGGACAGGGACAGATACGCAGTATTTT

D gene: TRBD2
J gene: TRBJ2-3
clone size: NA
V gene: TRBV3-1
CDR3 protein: CASSLRRGGLSDTQYF
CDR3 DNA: TGTGCCAGCAGCCTGAGGCGGGGGGGCCTCTCAGATACGCAGTATTTT

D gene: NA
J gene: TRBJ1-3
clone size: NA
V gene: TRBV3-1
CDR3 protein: CASSQDYGDPGNTIYF
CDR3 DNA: TGTGCCAGCAGCCAAGATTACGGGGATCCTGGAAACACCATATATTTT

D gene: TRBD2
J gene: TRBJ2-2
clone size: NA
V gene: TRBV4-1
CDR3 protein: CASSQARGLAGETGELFF
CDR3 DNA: TGCGCCAGCAGCCAAGCGCGGGGACTAGCGGGGGAAACCGGGGAGCTGTTTTTT

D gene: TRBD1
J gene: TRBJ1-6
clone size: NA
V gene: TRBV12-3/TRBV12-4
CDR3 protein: CASSSKYRGTYNSPLHF
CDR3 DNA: TGTGCCAGCAGTTCCAAATACAGGGGTACCTATAATTCACCCCTCCACTTT

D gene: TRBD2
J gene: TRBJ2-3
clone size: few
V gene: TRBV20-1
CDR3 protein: CSARESGGAGDTQYF
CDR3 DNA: TGCAGTGCTAGAGAGAGCGGGGGGGCAGGAGATACGCAGTATTTT

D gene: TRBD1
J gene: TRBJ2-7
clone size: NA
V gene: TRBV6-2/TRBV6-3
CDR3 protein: CASRPATGGASYEQYF
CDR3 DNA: TGTGCCAGCAGGCCTGCAACAGGGGGCGCCTCCTACGAGCAGTACTTC

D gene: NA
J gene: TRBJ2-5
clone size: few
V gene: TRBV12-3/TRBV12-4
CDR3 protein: CASSFPQETQYF
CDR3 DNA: TGTGCCAGCAGTTTTCCCCAAGAGACCCAGTACTTC

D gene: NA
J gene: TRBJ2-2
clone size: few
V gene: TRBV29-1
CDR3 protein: CSVEDRATGELFF
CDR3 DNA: TGCAGCGTTGAAGACAGGGCGACCGGGGAGCTGTTTTTT

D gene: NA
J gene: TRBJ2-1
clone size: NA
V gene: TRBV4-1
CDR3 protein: CASSQGSAGWLAEQFF
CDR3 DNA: TGCGCCAGCAGCCAAGGTTCGGCAGGGTGGTTGGCTGAGCAGTTCTTC

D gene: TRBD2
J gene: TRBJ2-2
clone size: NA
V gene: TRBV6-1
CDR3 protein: CASTRLGEGRNTGELFF
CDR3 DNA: TGTGCCAGCACCCGACTAGGGGAGGGTCGGAACACCGGGGAGCTGTTTTTT

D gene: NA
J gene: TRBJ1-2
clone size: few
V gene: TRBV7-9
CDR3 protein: CASSPEILYGYTF
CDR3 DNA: TGTGCCAGCAGCCCTGAGATTCTCTATGGCTACACCTTC

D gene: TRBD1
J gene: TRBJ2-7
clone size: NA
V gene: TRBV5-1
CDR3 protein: CASSLVVDRGSYEQYF
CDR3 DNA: TGCGCCAGCAGCTTGGTAGTCGACAGGGGCTCCTACGAGCAGTACTTC

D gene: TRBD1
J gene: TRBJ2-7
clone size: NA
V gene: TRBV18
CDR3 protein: CASSIGTASYEQYF
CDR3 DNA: TGTGCCAGCTCAATCGGGACAGCCTCCTACGAGCAGTACTTC

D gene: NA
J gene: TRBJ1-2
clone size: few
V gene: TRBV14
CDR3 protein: CASSQAGSSYYGYTF
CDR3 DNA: TGTGCCAGCAGCCAAGCCGGGTCGTCCTACTATGGCTACACCTTC

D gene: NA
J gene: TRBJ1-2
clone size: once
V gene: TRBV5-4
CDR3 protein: CASSRPGGNNYGYTF
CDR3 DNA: TGTGCCAGCAGCCGCCCGGGAGGAAATAACTATGGCTACACCTTC

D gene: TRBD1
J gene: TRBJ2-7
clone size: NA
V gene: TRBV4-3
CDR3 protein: CASSQTSTGDYEQYF
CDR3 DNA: TGCGCCAGCAGCCAAACTTCGACAGGGGACTACGAGCAGTACTTC

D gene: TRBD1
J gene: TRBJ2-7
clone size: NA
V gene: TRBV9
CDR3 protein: CASSEDRVDDEQYF
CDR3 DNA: TGTGCCAGCAGCGAGGACAGGGTGGATGACGAGCAGTACTTC

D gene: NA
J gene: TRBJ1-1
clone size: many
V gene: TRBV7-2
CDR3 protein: CASRLEEGAFF
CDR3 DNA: TGTGCCAGCAGGCTCGAAGAGGGGGCTTTCTTT

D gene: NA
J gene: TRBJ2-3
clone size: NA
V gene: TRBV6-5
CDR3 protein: CASSYPVRKGAGTDTQYF
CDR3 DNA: TGTGCCAGCAGTTACCCCGTCAGAAAAGGGGCCGGCACAGATACGCAGTATTTT

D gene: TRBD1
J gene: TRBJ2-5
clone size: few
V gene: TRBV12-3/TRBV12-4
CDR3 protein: CASRPTGSETQYF
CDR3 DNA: TGTGCCAGCAGACCGACAGGGTCGGAGACCCAGTACTTC

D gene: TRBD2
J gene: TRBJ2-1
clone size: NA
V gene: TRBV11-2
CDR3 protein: CASSLLWGGNNEQFF
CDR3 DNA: TGTGCCAGCAGCTTATTGTGGGGGGGAAACAATGAGCAGTTCTTC

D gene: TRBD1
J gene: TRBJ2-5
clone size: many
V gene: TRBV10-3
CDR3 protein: CATLMTGETETQYF
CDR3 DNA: TGTGCCACTTTGATGACAGGGGAAACAGAGACCCAGTACTTC

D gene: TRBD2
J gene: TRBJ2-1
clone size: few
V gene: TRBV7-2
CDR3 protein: CASSRPLAGGPNEQFF
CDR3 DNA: TGTGCCAGCAGCCGGCCCCTAGCGGGGGGGCCCAATGAGCAGTTCTTC

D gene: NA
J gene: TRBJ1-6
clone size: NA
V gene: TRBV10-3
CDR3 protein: CAISGDIGPFGNSPLHF
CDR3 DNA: TGTGCCATCAGTGGGGATATAGGCCCCTTTGGTAATTCACCCCTCCACTTT

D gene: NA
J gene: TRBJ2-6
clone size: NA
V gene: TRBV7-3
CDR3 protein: CASSPQGNSGANVLTF
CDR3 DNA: TGTGCCAGCAGCCCTCAGGGCAACTCTGGGGCCAACGTCCTGACTTTC

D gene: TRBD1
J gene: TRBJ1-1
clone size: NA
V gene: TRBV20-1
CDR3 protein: CSARRQGRVYTEAFF
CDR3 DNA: TGCAGTGCTAGAAGACAGGGGCGGGTGTACACTGAAGCTTTCTTT

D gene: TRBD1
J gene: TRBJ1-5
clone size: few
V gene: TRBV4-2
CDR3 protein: CASSQGRDSYGSYQPQHF
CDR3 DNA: TGTGCCAGCAGCCAAGGCCGGGACAGCTACGGATCATATCAGCCCCAGCATTTT

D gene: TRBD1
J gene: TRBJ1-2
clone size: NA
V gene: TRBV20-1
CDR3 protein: CSATETGGAYGYTF
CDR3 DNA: TGCAGTGCCACGGAGACAGGGGGAGCCTATGGCTACACCTTC

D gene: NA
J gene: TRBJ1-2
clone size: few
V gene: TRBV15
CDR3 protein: CATSPPDAPTSGYTF
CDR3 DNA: TGTGCCACCAGCCCACCAGACGCTCCAACATCTGGCTACACCTTC

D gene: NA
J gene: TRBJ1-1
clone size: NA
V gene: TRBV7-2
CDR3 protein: CASSVQEDAFF
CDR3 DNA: TGTGCCAGCAGCGTACAGGAAGACGCTTTCTTT